The 28 T cell receptor beta chains reported below all come from one sample, sequenced in a study of cytomegalovirus exposure and HLA in healthy donors (dated by TCRdb to 2015 to 2018). Receptors were amplified or captured by the immunoSEQ multiplex PCR assay. A mixture of 60 forward primers for TCR Vbeta segments and 13 reverse primers for TCR Jbeta segments was used in the multiplex PCR. TCRdb limited this immuneACCESS table to in-frame rearrangements with V and J called. A share of clones is missing; checked studies link under half to unresolved V genes, and the rest is unexplained. A total of 65,000 to 100,000 clones appear in this sample, about 76% of them only once. Jointly, the top ten make up roughly 14% of the sample. Sequenced input: PBMCs. The receptors originated from a woman between 40 and 50 years old in good health and CMV-seropositive.

The genes are TRBV2 and TRBJ1-3, with no clear D. The V end was cut by 3 bases, the J end by 0 bases, with 6 bases between. CDR3 size: 14 residues. Germline assignment: CDR1 SNHLY and CDR2 FYNNEI. Written as DNA, the CDR3 is TGTGCCAGCAGTGACCGGGGCTCTGGAAACACCATATATTTT. Residues: CASSDRGSGNTIYF. The full variable domain, completed using reference TRBV2 and TRBJ1-3, is EPEVTQTPSHQVTQMGQEVILRCVPISNHLYFYWYRQILGQKVEFLVSFYNNEISEKSEIFDDQFSVERPDGSNFTLKIRSTKLEDSAMYFCASSDRGSGNTIYFGEGSWLTVV.

This clone came up a few times. The chain uses TRBV28 and TRBJ2-5, with a weak D call TRBD2 (5 bases). Germline CDR1 and CDR2: MDHEN and SYDVKM. The CDR3 sequence is 12 residues long. The germline V and J ends were trimmed by 7 bases and 5 bases, with 11 bases remaining between them. This CDR3 reads CASTSLGETQYF. The CDR3 bases are TGTGCCAGCACTAGCTTGGGTGAGACCCAGTACTTC.

The rearrangement uses TRBV4-1 and TRBJ2-7, with a weak D call TRBD1 (6 bases). The CDR3 loop spans 15 amino acids. Germline-derived CDR1 and CDR2 are MGHRA and YSYEKL. V shed 0 bases and J shed 5 bases, with 14 bases lying between them. The CDR3 DNA reads TGCGCCAGCAGCCAAGAGGGGGTGACAGGTAACGAGCAGTACTTC. This translates into CASSQEGVTGNEQYF.

This clone was recorded only once. V is TRBV10-3 and J is TRBJ2-4; maybe TRBD2 (6 bases). V dropped 3 bases and J dropped 8 bases, with 8 bases sitting between them. The germline V gene has CDR1 ENHRY and CDR2 SYGVKD. The CDR3 covers 12 residues. The CDR3 sequence is CAISEGGDIQYF. The DNA for the CDR3 is TGTGCCATCAGTGAAGGAGGGGACATTCAGTACTTC.

The chain links TRBV6-5 to TRBJ1-2; D might be TRBD1 (6 bases). V lost 8 bases to trimming and J lost 4 bases, with 11 bases between them. The CDR3 totals 12 residues. Germline-derived CDR1 and CDR2 are MNHEY and SVGAGI. This CDR3 reads CASHGDTYGYTF. The CDR3 bases are TGTGCCAGCCACGGGGACACCTATGGCTACACCTTC.

This chain connects TRBV11-2 to TRBJ2-1, with 10 bases aligning to TRBD2. The junction had 12 bases not matched to a gene; V was cut back by 4 bases and J by 3 bases. Germline assignment: CDR1 SGHAT and CDR2 FQNNGV. The CDR3 spans 18 residues. The CDR3 DNA sequence: TGTGCCAGCAGCTCCACCCGGTCTAGCGGGAGAATCTACAATGAGCAGTTCTTC. This translates into CASSSTRSSGRIYNEQFF.

This clone showed up just a few times. The rearrangement joins TRBV5-1 to TRBJ2-7; TRBD2 matches at 9 bases. CDR3 length equals 17 residues. Germline V gives CDR1 SGHRS, CDR2 YFSETQ. V was pared by 2 bases and J by 2 bases, with 11 bases of the junction left unmatched. The CDR3 region has the DNA TGCGCCAGCAGCTTTCATAGCGGCGGGAGGGCCACCTACGAGCAGTACTTC. This gives the protein CASSFHSGGRATYEQYF. Combining the CDR3 with reference TRBV5-1 and TRBJ2-7 gives the whole variable domain KAGVTQTPRYLIKTRGQQVTLSCSPISGHRSVSWYQQTPGQGLQFLFEYFSETQRNKGNFPGRFSGRQFSNSRSEMNVSTLELGDSALYLCASSFHSGGRATYEQYFGPGTRLTVT.

V and J are TRBV27 and TRBJ2-2; D not certain. Trimming left V 3 bases short and J 5 bases short, with 4 bases between. The germline V gene encodes CDR1 MNHEY and CDR2 SMNVEV (reference sequence). This CDR3 is built from 12 residues. CDR3 bases: TGTGCCAGCAGTTTCACAACCGGGGAGCTGTTTTTT. It is translated as CASSFTTGELFF.

This chain links TRBV5-5 with TRBJ1-5; D not resolved. V gave up 1 base and J gave up 3 bases, with 11 bases separating them. Germline V gene data show CDR1 as SGHKS and CDR2 as YYEKEE (reference sequence). The CDR3 has 15 amino acids. The CDR3 protein is CASSLWEGNNQPQHF. In nucleotides, the CDR3 is TGTGCCAGCAGCTTGTGGGAGGGCAACAATCAGCCCCAGCATTTT. The full variable domain, with the rest looked up from reference TRBV5-5 and TRBJ1-5, is DAGVTQSPTHLIKTRGQQVTLRCSPISGHKSVSWYQQVLGQGPQFIFQYYEKEERGRGNFPDRFSARQFPNYSSELNVNALLLGDSALYLCASSLWEGNNQPQHFGDGTRLSIL.

This clone was picked up one time. The J gene is TRBJ1-1, the V gene TRBV7-9; a possible D gene is TRBD1 (6 bases). The CDR3 has 14 residues. V shed 5 bases and J shed 6 bases, with 16 bases lying between them. Per germline, CDR1 SEHNR and CDR2 FQNEAQ (reference sequence). The CDR3 region has the DNA TGTGCCAGCAGCCCCATGAGGGGGGGGCCTGAAGCTTTCTTT. Amino acids: CASSPMRGGPEAFF.

This clone was detected only a few times. This chain uses TRBV7-9 with TRBJ1-4, with TRBD1 as a possible D gene (5 bases). Germline V lookup: CDR1 SEHNR, CDR2 FQNEAQ (reference sequence). The V end lost 2 bases, the J end lost 7 bases, and 17 bases lay between the germline ends. CDR3 length: 16 amino acids. The CDR3 reads CASSLIAAGSGEKLFF. DNA of the CDR3: TGTGCCAGCAGCTTAATCGCGGCAGGGTCAGGTGAAAAACTGTTTTTT.

In its sample, this clone was seen a few times. The chain recombines TRBV4-3 with TRBJ2-1, with a possible D match to TRBD2 (5 bases). From germline, CDR1 is LGHNA and CDR2 YSLEER. The CDR3 totals 16 residues. Trimming cost V 0 bases and J 7 bases, with 16 bases left between them. The CDR3 nucleotides are TGCGCCAGCAGCCAAGATTCAAGGACTCGGGGAAATGAGCAGTTCTTC. The encoded protein is CASSQDSRTRGNEQFF.

V and J are TRBV6-6 and TRBJ1-5; perhaps TRBD1 as D (5 bases). The CDR3 runs 12 residues. Germline V gene sequence: CDR1 MNHNY, CDR2 SVGAGI (reference sequence). Trimming pared 6 bases from V and 9 bases from J, leaving 12 bases between. CDR3 region: CASSPFQGPQHF. The CDR3 DNA sequence: TGTGCCAGCAGCCCCTTCCAGGGGCCCCAGCATTTT.

The chain is built from TRBV6-6 and TRBJ2-7; 8 bases agree with TRBD2. Looked up from germline, CDR1 is MNHNY and CDR2 is SVGAGI (reference sequence). Germline trimming cut 6 bases from V and 7 bases from J; bases unmatched to any gene: 14. The length of the CDR3 is 15 residues. CDR3 sequence: CASRIGGGGPGEQYF. The CDR3 DNA follows: TGTGCCAGCAGAATCGGGGGGGGAGGGCCGGGTGAGCAGTACTTC.

The J gene is TRBJ2-7, the V gene TRBV6-5; D might be TRBD2 (5 bases). The length of the CDR3 is 14 residues. Germline-derived CDR1 and CDR2 are MNHEY and SVGAGI. Trimming pared 2 bases from V and 1 base from J, leaving 9 bases between. The CDR3 loop is CASSYEDSSYEQYF. CDR3 sequence (DNA): TGTGCCAGCAGTTACGAGGACTCTTCCTACGAGCAGTACTTC.

This clone was seen only once. The chain joins TRBV15 to TRBJ1-1, with TRBD1 identical over 7 bases. The CDR3 sequence is 13 residues long. Unmatched junction bases numbered 5, after V lost 3 bases and J lost 7 bases. From germline, CDR1 is LNHNV and CDR2 YYDKDF (reference sequence). For the CDR3, the DNA is TGTGCCACCAGCAGCGACAGGGCTAGTGAAGCTTTCTTT. Protein sequence: CATSSDRASEAFF. The full variable domain, its missing parts supplied by reference TRBV15 and TRBJ1-1, is DAMVIQNPRYQVTQFGKPVTLSCSQTLNHNVMYWYQQKSSQAPKLLFHYYDKDFNNEADTPDNFQSRRPNTSFCFLDIRSPGLGDTAMYLCATSSDRASEAFFGQGTRLTVV.

The chain is built from TRBV7-3 and TRBJ2-7; a possible D gene is TRBD2 (6 bases). CDR1 SGHTA and CDR2 FQGTGA come from the germline V gene. The CDR3 has 13 residues. Trimming pared 8 bases from V and 5 bases from J, leaving 16 bases between. CDR3 coding DNA: TGTGCCAGCGCCCAGCTCGGGGGAGACGAGCAGTACTTC. Protein: CASAQLGGDEQYF.

The chain combines TRBV4-3 with TRBJ2-2; D not resolved. The CDR3 totals 13 residues. V was clipped by 2 bases and J by 6 bases, with 7 bases between them. CDR1 and CDR2 from the germline V gene are LGHNA and YSLEER. The CDR3 spells CASSQRLAGELFF. The CDR3 DNA reads as TGCGCCAGCAGCCAACGACTCGCCGGGGAGCTGTTTTTT.

This chain links TRBV27 with TRBJ2-7; 8 positions agree with TRBD1. This CDR3 has 12 amino acids. V lost 5 bases to trimming and J lost 10 bases; unmatched junction nucleotides: 7. The germline V gene encodes CDR1 MNHEY and CDR2 SMNVEV (reference sequence). The CDR3 reads CASSPAGGGQYF. CDR3 nucleotides: TGTGCCAGCAGTCCAGCAGGGGGCGGACAGTACTTC.

The J gene is TRBJ1-5, the V gene TRBV27; TRBD1 matches 7 bases. This CDR3 comprises 15 residues. Trimming removed 5 bases from V and 1 base from J; junction bases left unmatched: 5. Germline loops: CDR1 MNHEY, CDR2 SMNVEV (reference sequence). CDR3 coding DNA: TGTGCCAGCAGTATTAGGGGACAGAGCAATCAGCCCCAGCATTTT. It is translated as CASSIRGQSNQPQHF.

The chain is built from TRBV5-6 and TRBJ1-3; tentatively, D is TRBD1 (5 bases). The V end was cut by 1 base, the J end by 3 bases, with 8 bases between. The CDR3 consists of 14 residues. Germline V gives CDR1 SGHDT, CDR2 YYEEEE. Here the CDR3 reads CASSLWDYGNTIYF. CDR3 sequence (DNA): TGTGCCAGCAGCTTGTGGGACTATGGAAACACCATATATTTT.

The chain links TRBV9 to TRBJ1-3, with TRBD1 identical over 7 bases. J lost 4 bases, V lost 0 bases, and 1 base had no gene match. Germline V gene sequence: CDR1 SGDLS, CDR2 YYNGEE. The CDR3 length is 14 residues. The CDR3 here is CASSVEGQGNTIYF. CDR3 nucleotides: TGTGCCAGCAGCGTAGAGGGACAGGGAAACACCATATATTTT.

DNA for the CDR3: TGTGCCAGCAGCGCCGGGACAGCCTATCAGCCCCAGCATTTT. Protein sequence: CASSAGTAYQPQHF. The rearrangement links TRBV2 to TRBJ1-5, with 7 nucleotides matching TRBD1. The ends lost 6 bases at V and 5 bases at J; junction bases unmatched: 7. In germline, CDR1 is SNHLY, CDR2 FYNNEI. The CDR3 consists of 14 residues. The variable domain in full, with the rest retrieved from reference TRBV2 and TRBJ1-5, is EPEVTQTPSHQVTQMGQEVILRCVPISNHLYFYWYRQILGQKVEFLVSFYNNEISEKSEIFDDQFSVERPDGSNFTLKIRSTKLEDSAMYFCASSAGTAYQPQHFGDGTRLSIL.

The chain couples TRBV19 to TRBJ1-5; TRBD1 matches at 8 bases. V gave up 1 base and J gave up 1 base; unmatched junction bases: 15. CDR3 length: 20 amino acids. Looked up from germline, CDR1 is LNHDA and CDR2 is SQIVND (reference sequence). This CDR3 is CASSIGRWGRGQGSNQPQHF. The CDR3 nucleotides are TGTGCCAGTAGTATAGGTCGATGGGGCAGGGGGCAGGGGAGCAATCAGCCCCAGCATTTT.

The rearrangement links TRBV18 to TRBJ2-7; possibly TRBD2 for D (6 bases). This CDR3 has 13 amino acids. V gave up 10 bases and J gave up 6 bases, with 19 bases separating them. The V gene's germline CDR1 is KGHSH and CDR2 LQKENI. The CDR3 sequence is CATSPGRSIEQYF. The CDR3 nucleotides are TGTGCCACCTCCCCCGGGAGATCTATCGAGCAGTACTTC. The complete variable domain, with remaining parts taken from reference TRBV18 and TRBJ2-7, reads NAGVMQNPRHLVRRRGQEARLRCSPMKGHSHVYWYRQLPEEGLKFMVYLQKENIIDESGMPKERFSAEFPKEGPSILRIQQVVRGDSAAYFCATSPGRSIEQYFGPGTRLTVT.

The CDR3 loop is CASRRTGDNYGYTF. DNA of the CDR3: TGTGCCAGCCGCAGGACAGGGGATAACTATGGCTACACCTTC. The chain links TRBV7-9 to TRBJ1-2; 9 bases match TRBD1. The CDR3 has 14 amino acids. With V trimmed by 8 bases and J by 1 base, 5 bases remained unmatched. CDR1 and CDR2 (germline): SEHNR, FQNEAQ (reference sequence).

In its sample, this clone was seen once. The V gene is TRBV6-1, the J gene TRBJ2-3; TRBD2 is a possible D gene (5 bases). Germline V gene sequence: CDR1 MNHNS, CDR2 SASEGT. The ends were cut back, 5 bases at V and 7 bases at J, with 16 bases in the middle. CDR3 length: 14 amino acids. DNA of the CDR3: TGTGCCAGCAGTCTCGAGGGCTTGGCCCATACGCAGTATTTT. The encoded protein is CASSLEGLAHTQYF.

The DNA of the CDR3 is TGTGCCAGTAGTATTCCCGCGAGGGAGCAGTACTTC. Translation gives CASSIPAREQYF. V usage is TRBV19 and J usage is TRBJ2-7; D is uncertain. Looked up from germline, CDR1 is LNHDA and CDR2 is SQIVND (reference sequence). The CDR3 runs 12 residues. V lost 3 bases and J 7 bases, leaving 10 bases between the germline ends.